The 2 T cell receptor beta chains below were found in one sample sequenced in a study of cytomegalovirus exposure and HLA in healthy donors. Both 60 Vbeta primers and 13 Jbeta primers went into the PCR. Some clones are missing from TCRdb's copy, which holds only in-frame ones; the method was immunoSEQ multiplex PCR. The sample totals 40,000 or so clones. The sequenced material came from PBMCs. The receptors shown here come from a male donor in good health and CMV-seronegative.

V usage is TRBV4-1 and J usage is TRBJ2-5, with TRBD2 as a possible D gene (6 bases). Trimming stripped 1 base from V and 5 bases from J, with 11 bases between. Germline-derived CDR1 and CDR2 are MGHRA and YSYEKL. The CDR3 is 14 amino acids. The CDR3 reads CASSQGPSGETQYF. CDR3 nucleotide sequence: TGCGCCAGCAGCCAAGGTCCCAGCGGGGAGACCCAGTACTTC.

The V call is TRBV7-2, the J call TRBJ1-2, with D possibly being TRBD1 (6 bases). The CDR3 runs 14 residues. Trimming took 1 base from V and 6 from J, leaving 12 bases between them. Germline V gives CDR1 SGHTA, CDR2 FQGNSA. The CDR3 reads CASSLDRGADGYTF. In DNA, the CDR3 is TGTGCCAGCAGCTTAGATCGGGGGGCGGATGGCTACACCTTC. Complete variable domain (other parts from reference TRBV7-2 and TRBJ1-2): GAGVSQSPSNKVTEKGKDVELRCDPISGHTALYWYRQSLGQGLEFLIYFQGNSAPDKSGLPSDRFSAERTGGSVSTLTIQRTQQEDSAVYLCASSLDRGADGYTFGSGTRLTVV.